These T cell receptor beta chains were read from a single sample in a study of early T cells in non-severe SARS-CoV-2 infection. Using its own MiXCR run on the 5' RACE reads, TCRdb lists one record per CDR3 protein. The table has roughly 100,000 distinct CDR3 sequences, around 14% seen once. The sequenced sample consisted of whole blood. The receptors derive from an adult who was a healthcare worker with PCR-confirmed SARS-CoV-2 infection or an uninfected control (not recorded which). Both conserved end residues are trimmed from each CDR3.

>TRBV4-1
ASSQGGGYSPLH
>TRBV28
ASSFMAPDGEQY
>TRBV28
ASNPGRLDTQY
>TRBV12-2
ASRLEAMVPSGFPSPNEQF
>TRBV10-3
AISDGGTDTQY
>TRBV11-2
ASSLGAGTPDSGANVLT
>TRBV7-2
ASSPDRGEGNTIY
>TRBV20-1
SARGRVSYEQY
>TRBV29-1
SVGASGSHEQY
>TRBV10-3
AISVTSGRANEQF
>TRBV6-1
ASSPNQPQH
>TRBV2
ASIREPGGAQH
>TRBV29-1
SVRWRPSDTQY
>TRBV27
ASSLNRGQGETQY
>TRBV14
ASSQVPLDTRETQY
>TRBV12-3/TRBV12-4
ASSSLAGVNEQF
>TRBV29-1
SVEGTGGRYEQY
>TRBV20-1
SARRATRGTEQF
>TRBV27
ASGTRENNEQF
>TRBV28
ASSTGTLYEQY
>TRBV19
ASSIDLVASYEQY
>TRBV6-5
ASRSLGGAGEKLF
>TRBV27
ASRGLVGEQF
>TRBV28
ASNLGLGSGSSYNEQF
>TRBV18
ASSPPGTGPMNNEQF
>TRBV20-1
SARSITSEQETQY
>TRBV30
AWIRGNTGELF
>TRBV28
ASSLQGQELF
>TRBV27
ASRGLETQY
>TRBV28
ASSSPNQQGVT
>TRBV5-1
ASRYRTGAETQY
>TRBV9
ASSVEAANSPLH
>TRBV20-1
SAGRGNYGYT
>TRBV28
ASTYRGSGYT
>TRBV5-1
ASSLALREQF
>TRBV27
ASGRGMLGDQPQH
>TRBV11-2
ASNPGLAGNEQF
>TRBV7-2
ASSLGFTDTQY
>TRBV20-1
SAPKGPYNEQF
>TRBV20-1
SALQNIQY
>TRBV7-2
ASSPRAGGPYEQY
>TRBV7-9
ASSVTATGYT
>TRBV12-3/TRBV12-4
ASRGPGLPYNEQF
>TRBV7-8
ASSSGTEISGNTIY
>TRBV18
ASSPGALGQY
>TRBV20-1
SGASGNEQF
>TRBV20-1
SAHGQTSGDHNEQF
>TRBV5-1
ASSLAGPRTDTQY
>TRBV7-9
ASSRLDLEPTDTQY
>TRBV28
ASSVTSGRRTDTQY
>TRBV10-3
AFARTSGRSDEQF
>TRBV7-9
ASSFKRLTDTQY